This T cell receptor (beta chain) was captured by sequencing in a study of beta chain features in type 1 diabetes. Since all of the isolated RNA was reverse transcribed, expressed TCRB transcripts were what got sequenced. Method: immunoSEQ multiplex PCR; TCRdb's copy keeps in-frame clones and lacks some. The sample contains around 260,000 clones, around 22% of which appear only once. Purity of each sorted population was above 95%. Study-level results: Patients' naive, central memory and Treg TCRB repertoires seemed closer to one another than those of healthy donors. The study found moderately but significantly shorter TCRB CDR3s in all four CD4+ subsets of Type 1 diabetes patients.

V was clipped by 0 bases and J by 7 bases, with 13 bases between them. The CDR3 contains 14 residues. Germline CDR1 and CDR2: GTSNPN and SVGIG (reference sequence). Turning to this clone: Its target is unknown.

This rearrangement joins TRBV30 to TRBJ1-5; no firm D call. The material sequenced was naive CD4+ T cells from blood. This TCR derives from a woman in her twenties or thirties with type 1 diabetes. CDR3 amino acids: CAWSVREGFQPQHF. CDR3 in DNA: TGTGCCTGGAGTGTACGGGAGGGTTTCCAGCCCCAGCATTTT.